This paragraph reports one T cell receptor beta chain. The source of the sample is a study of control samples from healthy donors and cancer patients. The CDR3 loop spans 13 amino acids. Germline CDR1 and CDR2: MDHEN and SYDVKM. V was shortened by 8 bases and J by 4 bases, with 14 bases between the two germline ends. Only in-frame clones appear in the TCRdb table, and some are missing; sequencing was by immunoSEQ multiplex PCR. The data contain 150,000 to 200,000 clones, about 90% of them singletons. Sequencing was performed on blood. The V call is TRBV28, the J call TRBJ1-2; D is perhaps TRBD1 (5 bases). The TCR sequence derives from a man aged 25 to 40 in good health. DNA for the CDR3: TGTGCCAGCTTCGGGGGGAGGACCTATGGCTACACCTTC. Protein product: CASFGGRTYGYTF.